These 28 T cell receptor beta chains came from one sample sequenced in a study. TCRdb recomputed calls from the 5' RACE reads with MiXCR, one row per CDR3 protein. The sample consists of thousands of distinct CDR3 sequences, about a sixth of them appearing once. Sequenced input: memory CD4+ T cells sorted from blood. Subset noted: memory CD4+ T cells, CD4+CD45RO+CD25-. These receptors were taken from a female donor with breast cancer.

This clonotype is deemed medium-sized. The chain has TRBV5-1 and TRBJ2-2, with 7 bases identical to TRBD1. V lost 6 bases, J lost 3 bases, and 8 bases stayed unmatched. The CDR3 has 15 residues. Germline V lookup: CDR1 SGHRS, CDR2 YFSETQ. CDR3 residues: CASKYTGDDTGELFF. The DNA for the CDR3 is TGCGCCAGCAAATACACAGGGGATGACACCGGGGAGCTGTTTTTT.

This clonotype was observed a handful of times. A clone one base away is much larger, so this may be a read error. The chain combines TRBV7-2 with TRBJ2-7, with unresolved D. The CDR3 has 12 amino acids. Germline values: CDR1 SGHTA, CDR2 FQGNSA. The CDR3 DNA reads TGTGTCAGCAGCCCGGAGTATGCTGAGCAGTACTTC. Encoded protein: CVSSPEYAEQYF.

This clonotype is deemed medium-sized. The V and J genes are TRBV6-2 or TRBV6-3 and TRBJ1-5; D uncertain. Per the germline V gene, CDR1 is MNHEY and CDR2 is SVGEGT. The CDR3 length is 13 residues. V lost 2 bases to trimming and J lost 7 bases, with 9 bases between them. In DNA, the CDR3 is TGTGCCAGCAGTTACGACGGCGGACAGCCCCAGCATTTT. As protein: CASSYDGGQPQHF.

This clonotype is judged medium-sized. The chain is built from TRBV30 and TRBJ2-7; unclear D gene. The germline V gene has CDR1 GTSNPN and CDR2 SVGIG (reference sequence). This CDR3 region has 13 residues. Trimming removed 2 bases at V and 6 bases at J, with 14 bases between. CDR3 nucleotides: TGTGCCTGGAGTAAGGTCCTCAGAGGCGAGCAGTACTTC. As protein: CAWSKVLRGEQYF. Full variable domain (rest looked up from reference TRBV30 and TRBJ2-7): SQTIHQWPATLVQPVGSPLSLECTVEGTSNPNLYWYRQAAGRGLQLLFYSVGIGQISSEVPQNLSASRPQDRQFILSSKKLLLSDSGFYLCAWSKVLRGEQYFGPGTRLTVT.

This clonotype was found a few times. One end of the junction is discordant with germline, which a read error may explain. The V call is TRBV4-2, the J call TRBJ1-2; D ambiguous. The CDR3 contains 14 residues. The germline CDR1 and CDR2 sequences are LGHNA and YNFKEQ. The chain's CDR3 is CASSQGRPADGYTF. CDR3 nucleotide sequence: TGCGCCAGCAGCCAAGGTCGCCCGGCGGATGGCTACACCTTC.

The sample holds many counts of this clonotype. A much larger clone differs from this one at a single base, so this may be a read error. The genes are TRBV28 and TRBJ2-1, with 14 bases identical to TRBD2. The length of the CDR3 is 17 residues. Germline loops: CDR1 MDHEN, CDR2 SYDVKM. The V gene end was trimmed by 5 bases and the J gene end by 8 bases; junction bases not matched to a gene: 11. The CDR3 protein is CASSPVRLAGGVDEQFF. For the CDR3, the DNA is TGTGCCAGCAGTCCGGTACGACTAGCGGGAGGGGTTGATGAGCAGTTCTTC.

In its sample, this clonotype is medium-sized. The J gene is TRBJ2-2, the V gene TRBV7-3, with D hard to call. The germline CDR1 and CDR2 sequences are SGHTA and FQGTGA. The CDR3 runs 15 residues. Trimming removed 2 bases at V and 0 bases at J, with 7 bases between. The CDR3 DNA sequence: TGTGCCAGCAGCTTACGAGGTCCGAACACCGGGGAGCTGTTTTTT. Its protein is CASSLRGPNTGELFF. Looking up the rest from reference TRBV7-3 and TRBJ2-2 gives the full variable domain: GAGVSQTPSNKVTEKGKYVELRCDPISGHTALYWYRQSLGQGPEFLIYFQGTGAADDSGLPNDRFFAVRPEGSVSTLKIQRTERGDSAVYLCASSLRGPNTGELFFGEGSRLTVL.

The chain employs TRBV29-1 and TRBJ2-1; D remains unclear. CDR1 SQVTM and CDR2 ANQGSEA come from the germline V gene. This CDR3 is built from 14 residues. V was clipped by 8 bases and J by 0 bases, with 14 bases between them. The CDR3 loop is CSTARPSSYNEQFF. In DNA form, the CDR3 reads TGCAGCACCGCCCGGCCCAGCTCCTACAATGAGCAGTTCTTC.

There are many counts of this clonotype. This chain links TRBV12-3 or TRBV12-4 with TRBJ2-1; tentatively, D is TRBD1 or TRBD2 (5 bases each). V was pared by 6 bases and J by 2 bases, with 11 bases between. There are 14 residues in the CDR3. The CDR3 spells CASRTGTTYNEQFF. The CDR3 DNA reads as TGTGCCAGCAGGACCGGGACCACCTACAATGAGCAGTTCTTC.

In its sample, this clonotype is medium-sized (0.01 to 0.1%). The CDR3 spells CSASLSGLAGDNEQFF. CDR3 coding DNA: TGCAGTGCTAGTTTATCGGGACTAGCGGGGGACAATGAGCAGTTCTTC. The chain employs TRBV20-1 and TRBJ2-1; 14 bases align to TRBD2. There are 16 residues in the CDR3. Germline loops: CDR1 DFQATT, CDR2 SNEGSKA (reference sequence). The V gene end was trimmed by 3 bases and the J gene end by 5 bases; junction bases not matched to a gene: 6.

Within the sample, this clonotype is medium-sized. The rearrangement joins TRBV12-3 or TRBV12-4 to TRBJ2-1; D is undetermined. V was pared by 1 base and J by 4 bases, with 8 bases between. This CDR3 is built from 14 residues. The CDR3 sequence is CASSLGGRYNEQFF. In DNA form, the CDR3 reads TGTGCCAGCAGTTTAGGGGGAAGGTACAATGAGCAGTTCTTC.

Concerning this clonotype itself: A much more abundant neighbour one base away suggests this may be a read error. V and J are TRBV7-2 and TRBJ2-1; tentative D call: TRBD1 (6 bases). Trimming removed 5 bases at V and 8 bases at J, with 22 bases between. This CDR3 has 16 residues. CDR1 is SGHTA, CDR2 FQGNSA, per germline. This CDR3 is CASSLGGGAGYDEQFF. DNA of the CDR3: TGTGCCAGCAGCCTAGGGGGTGGAGCAGGTTACGATGAGCAGTTCTTC.

Judged by abundance, this clonotype is medium-sized (0.01 to 0.1%). The V and J genes are TRBV28 and TRBJ1-1; TRBD1 might be the D (6 bases). Germline V lookup: CDR1 MDHEN, CDR2 SYDVKM. Trimming took 5 bases from V and 1 from J, leaving 11 bases between them. The CDR3 contains 14 residues. CDR3 nucleotide sequence: TGTGCCAGCAGTCCCGCGACAGGGAACACTGAAGCTTTCTTT. Its protein product is CASSPATGNTEAFF.

This clonotype showed up just a few times. A single base separates this from a much larger clone, so it may be a read error. The gene calls are TRBV10-3 and TRBJ1-2, with a weak D call TRBD1 (6 bases). Germline CDR1 is ENHRY and CDR2 is SYGVKD. The V end lost 10 bases, the J end lost 8 bases, and 11 bases lay between the germline ends. The CDR3 runs 10 residues. The CDR3, as DNA: TGTGCCAGCTACGGGGGCGGCTACACCTTC. Protein: CASYGGGYTF.

By share, this clonotype counts as medium-sized. The chain has TRBV7-8 and TRBJ1-1, with D possibly matching TRBD1 (5 bases). Germline CDR1 reads SGHVS; CDR2 reads FQNEAQ. With 3 bases removed from V and 7 bases from J, the gap between germline ends came to 12 bases. This CDR3 is built from 13 residues. The CDR3 region has the DNA TGTGCCAGCAGCTTCGAAAGACAGAGTGAAGCTTTCTTT. Amino acids: CASSFERQSEAFF.

This clonotype was picked up a small number of times. A read error is possible here, since a much larger clone lies one base away. CDR3 nucleotide sequence: TGTGCCAGCAGTGAGCTCGAAAACACTGAAGCTTGCTTT. It yields the protein CASSELENTEACF. The chain combines TRBV2 with TRBJ1-1; D gene unclear. Germline V gene data show CDR1 as SNHLY and CDR2 as FYNNEI. This CDR3 spans 13 amino acids.

By sample fraction, this clonotype is medium-sized. V usage is TRBV4-2 and J usage is TRBJ2-3; 8 bases line up with TRBD2. The CDR3 runs to 16 residues. V lost 0 bases, J lost 6 bases, and 8 bases stayed unmatched. Germline-derived CDR1 and CDR2 are LGHNA and YNFKEQ. For the CDR3, the DNA is TGTGCCAGCAGCCAAGAGACTAGCGAGGATAAGGATACGCAGTATTTT. Its protein product is CASSQETSEDKDTQYF.

This clonotype is deemed medium-sized. The chain carries TRBV10-3 and TRBJ1-4; 8 nucleotides match TRBD1. Germline lookup yields CDR1 ENHRY and CDR2 SYGVKD. The CDR3 is 14 amino acids. V dropped 6 bases and J dropped 5; count of bases not matched to a gene: 5. CDR3 region: CAIREGQANEKLFF. The CDR3 nucleotides are TGTGCCATCAGAGAGGGACAGGCGAATGAAAAACTGTTTTTT.

This clonotype has just a few counts. The DNA for the CDR3 is TGTGCCATCAGGGGAGACAGTCTCTACAATGAGCAGTTCTTC. Translating it yields CAIRGDSLYNEQFF. The chain employs TRBV10-3 and TRBJ2-1; D is perhaps TRBD1 or TRBD2 (5 bases each). The CDR3 runs to 14 residues. V was shortened by 6 bases and J by 3 bases, with 12 bases between the two germline ends. Germline V lookup: CDR1 ENHRY, CDR2 SYGVKD.

This clonotype is judged medium-sized. The J gene is TRBJ2-4, the V gene TRBV15; D call uncertain. Trimming stripped 1 base from V and 0 bases from J, with 13 bases between. The CDR3 is 17 amino acids. Germline V gene data show CDR1 as LNHNV and CDR2 as YYDKDF (reference sequence). The CDR3 reads CATSRAFSGLAKNIQYF. CDR3 in DNA: TGTGCCACCAGCAGAGCTTTTTCGGGCCTAGCCAAAAACATTCAGTACTTC.

A remark on this clonotype: It may be a read error: a sequence one base away is much more abundant. Likely a read error: the CDR3 ends without its conserved phenylalanine or tryptophan. V is TRBV19 and J is TRBJ1-5; D unclear. This CDR3 comprises 13 residues. The V gene's germline CDR1 is LNHDA and CDR2 SQIVND (reference sequence). V was cut by 7 bases and J by 3 bases, with 10 bases left in between. The CDR3 protein is CASTEGLNQPQHV. CDR3 nucleotides: TGTGCCAGTACCGAAGGTCTCAATCAGCCCCAGCATGTT.

The sample holds many counts of this clonotype. V and J are TRBV25-1 and TRBJ2-3; D gene ambiguous. The CDR3 has 15 residues. Trimming took off 1 base at V and 4 bases at J, with 12 bases between the two ends. Looked up from germline, CDR1 is MGHDK and CDR2 is SYGVNS. CDR3 sequence: CASSESGNRADTQYF. The CDR3, as DNA: TGTGCCAGCAGTGAATCTGGCAATCGTGCAGATACGCAGTATTTT.

The chain recombines TRBV7-2 with TRBJ2-1; no clear D gene. The germline V gene has CDR1 SGHTA and CDR2 FQGNSA. The CDR3 is made up of 14 amino acids. V lost 5 bases, J lost 1 base, and 9 bases lay in between. CDR3 in amino acids: CASSRQSSYNEQFF. The CDR3 nucleotides are TGTGCCAGCAGCCGCCAGAGTTCCTACAATGAGCAGTTCTTC.

This clonotype has a count of ten or more. The chain combines TRBV6-2 or TRBV6-3 with TRBJ2-7, with TRBD2 matching 7 bases. CDR1 is MNHEY and CDR2 is SVGEGT in the germline V gene. This CDR3 spans 15 amino acids. J lost 1 base, V lost 5 bases, and 8 bases had no gene match. Here the CDR3 reads CASSAPGRVSYEQYF. Written as DNA, the CDR3 is TGTGCCAGCAGTGCCCCAGGGAGGGTATCCTACGAGCAGTACTTC.

At least ten counts were recorded for this clonotype. The chain combines TRBV30 with TRBJ2-1, with TRBD2 matching over 8 bases. CDR3 size: 13 residues. V lost 4 bases and J lost 11; bases outside the gene matches: 10. Germline CDR1 and CDR2: GTSNPN and SVGIG (reference sequence). For the CDR3, the DNA is TGTGCCTGGACACCCGGGAGGGCCCTACAGCAGTTCTTC. It yields the protein CAWTPGRALQQFF.

In its sample, this clonotype is medium-sized (0.01 to 0.1%). The J gene is TRBJ2-7, the V gene TRBV7-2, with a tentative D call TRBD2 (5 bases). The V end was cut by 3 bases, the J end by 3 bases, with 12 bases between. Germline values: CDR1 SGHTA, CDR2 FQGNSA. The CDR3 runs to 14 residues. Here the CDR3 DNA reads TGTGCCAGCAGCTTTAGAGGGAACAACTACGAGCAGTACTTC. It encodes CASSFRGNNYEQYF.

This clonotype is categorized as medium-sized. The rearrangement joins TRBV6-6 to TRBJ1-2, with D maybe TRBD1 (5 bases). The germline V and J ends were trimmed by 11 bases and 1 base, with 14 bases remaining between them. The V gene's germline CDR1 is MNHNY and CDR2 SVGAGI (reference sequence). The CDR3 has 13 amino acids. The chain's CDR3 is CAGWGEINYGYTF. The DNA of the CDR3 is TGTGCCGGGTGGGGGGAAATTAACTATGGCTACACCTTC.

Sample share makes this clonotype medium-sized. The chain joins TRBV30 to TRBJ2-3; 7 nucleotides align to TRBD1. V trimming: 4 bases; J trimming: 2 bases; junction bases outside the gene matches: 3. CDR1 and CDR2 from the germline V gene are GTSNPN and SVGIG (reference sequence). CDR3 length: 13 amino acids. The DNA of the CDR3 is TGTGCCTGGACGGGACAGCACACAGATACGCAGTATTTT. It specifies CAWTGQHTDTQYF. The full variable domain, its missing parts supplied by reference TRBV30 and TRBJ2-3, is SQTIHQWPATLVQPVGSPLSLECTVEGTSNPNLYWYRQAAGRGLQLLFYSVGIGQISSEVPQNLSASRPQDRQFILSSKKLLLSDSGFYLCAWTGQHTDTQYFGPGTRLTVL.